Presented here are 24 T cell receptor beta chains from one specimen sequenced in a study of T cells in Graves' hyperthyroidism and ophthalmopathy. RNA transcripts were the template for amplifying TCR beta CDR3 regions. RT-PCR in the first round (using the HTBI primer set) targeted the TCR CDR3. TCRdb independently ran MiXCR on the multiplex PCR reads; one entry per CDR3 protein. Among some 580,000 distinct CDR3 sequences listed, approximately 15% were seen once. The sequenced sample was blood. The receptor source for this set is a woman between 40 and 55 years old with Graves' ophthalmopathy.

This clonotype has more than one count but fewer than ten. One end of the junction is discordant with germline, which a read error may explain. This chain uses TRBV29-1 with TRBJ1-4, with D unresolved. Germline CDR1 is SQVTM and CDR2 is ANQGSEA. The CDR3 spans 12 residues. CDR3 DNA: TGCAGCGCTGAAGGAAGCAATGAAAAACTGTTTTTT. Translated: CSAEGSNEKLFF.

The CDR3 DNA sequence: TGTGCCAGCAGCTTAGCGACAGGACTAGCGGGGACCCTCGGCGAGCAGTACTTC. It specifies CASSLATGLAGTLGEQYF. J is TRBJ2-7 and V is TRBV7-6; 12 bases line up with TRBD2. Germline V gives CDR1 SGHVS, CDR2 FNYEAQ. The CDR3 runs to 18 residues. V dropped 0 bases and J dropped 6; count of bases not matched to a gene: 12.

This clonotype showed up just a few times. This CDR3 reads CASSQTMGIETQYF. In DNA form, the CDR3 reads TGTGCCAGCAGCCAGACAATGGGAATAGAGACCCAGTACTTC. V usage is TRBV4-2 and J usage is TRBJ2-5, with no clear D. The CDR3 runs 14 residues. CDR1 LGHNA and CDR2 YNFKEQ come from the germline V gene. Trimming shortened V by 3 bases and J by 4 bases, and 12 bases separated the two germline ends.

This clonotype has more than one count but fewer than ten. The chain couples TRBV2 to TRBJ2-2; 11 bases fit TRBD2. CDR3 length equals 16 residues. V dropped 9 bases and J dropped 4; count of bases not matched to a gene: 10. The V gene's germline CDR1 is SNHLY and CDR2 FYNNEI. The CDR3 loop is CARSGLAELGTGELFF. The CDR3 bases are TGTGCCAGGTCGGGACTAGCGGAGCTGGGCACCGGGGAGCTGTTTTTT.

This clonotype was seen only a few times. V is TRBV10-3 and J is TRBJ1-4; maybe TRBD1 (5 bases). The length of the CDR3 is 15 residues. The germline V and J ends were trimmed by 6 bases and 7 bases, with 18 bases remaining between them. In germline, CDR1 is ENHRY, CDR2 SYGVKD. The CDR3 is CAISSGTSGGEKLFF. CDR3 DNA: TGTGCCATCAGCTCCGGGACCTCTGGGGGTGAAAAACTGTTTTTT.

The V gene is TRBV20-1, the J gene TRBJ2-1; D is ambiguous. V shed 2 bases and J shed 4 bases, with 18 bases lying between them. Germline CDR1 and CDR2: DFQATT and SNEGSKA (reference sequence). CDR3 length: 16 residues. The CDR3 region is CSARLAPDPWYNEQFF. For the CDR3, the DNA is TGCAGTGCTAGACTGGCGCCGGACCCTTGGTACAATGAGCAGTTCTTC.

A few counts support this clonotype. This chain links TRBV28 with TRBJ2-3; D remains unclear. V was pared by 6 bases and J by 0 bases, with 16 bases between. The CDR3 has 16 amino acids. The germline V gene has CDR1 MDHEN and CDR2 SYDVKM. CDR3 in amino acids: CASSRLTQSSTDTQYF. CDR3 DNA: TGTGCCAGCAGCCGTCTTACTCAATCTAGCACAGATACGCAGTATTTT.

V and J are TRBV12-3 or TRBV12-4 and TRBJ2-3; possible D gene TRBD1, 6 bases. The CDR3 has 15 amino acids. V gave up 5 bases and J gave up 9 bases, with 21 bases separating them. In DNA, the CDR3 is TGTGCCAGCAGTCCTACGACAGGCCAGGGCGGAACGCAGTATTTT. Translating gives CASSPTTGQGGTQYF.

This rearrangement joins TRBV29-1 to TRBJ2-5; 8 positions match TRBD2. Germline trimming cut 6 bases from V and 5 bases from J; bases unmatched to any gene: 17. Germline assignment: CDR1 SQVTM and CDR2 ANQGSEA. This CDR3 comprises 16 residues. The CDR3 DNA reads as TGCAGCGTGGGACGGGGGGGATCAGGACCTCGGGAGACCCAGTACTTC. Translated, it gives CSVGRGGSGPRETQYF.

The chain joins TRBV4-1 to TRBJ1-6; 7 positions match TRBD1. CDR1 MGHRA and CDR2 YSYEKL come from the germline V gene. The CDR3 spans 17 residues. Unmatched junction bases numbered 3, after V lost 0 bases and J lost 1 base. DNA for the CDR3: TGCGCCAGCAGCCAAGAAGGGACAGAGTCCTATAATTCACCCCTCCACTTT. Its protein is CASSQEGTESYNSPLHF.

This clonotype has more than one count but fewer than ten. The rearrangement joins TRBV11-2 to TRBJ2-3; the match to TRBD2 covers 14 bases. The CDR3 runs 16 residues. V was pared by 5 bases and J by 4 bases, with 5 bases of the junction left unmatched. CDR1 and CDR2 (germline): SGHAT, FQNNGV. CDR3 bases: TGTGCCAGCAGCCGCAGACTAGCGGGAGGGCCAGATACGCAGTATTTT. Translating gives CASSRRLAGGPDTQYF. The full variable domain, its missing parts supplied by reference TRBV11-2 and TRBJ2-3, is EAGVAQSPRYKIIEKRQSVAFWCNPISGHATLYWYQQILGQGPKLLIQFQNNGVVDDSQLPKDRFSAERLKGVDSTLKIQPAKLEDSAVYLCASSRRLAGGPDTQYFGPGTRLTVL.

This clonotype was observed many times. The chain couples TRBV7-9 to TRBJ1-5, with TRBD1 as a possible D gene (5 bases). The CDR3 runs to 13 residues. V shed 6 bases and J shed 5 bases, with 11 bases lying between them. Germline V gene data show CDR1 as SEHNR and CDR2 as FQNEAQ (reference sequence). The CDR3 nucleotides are TGTGCCAGCAGTTACGACAGTGATCAGCCCCAGCATTTT. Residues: CASSYDSDQPQHF.

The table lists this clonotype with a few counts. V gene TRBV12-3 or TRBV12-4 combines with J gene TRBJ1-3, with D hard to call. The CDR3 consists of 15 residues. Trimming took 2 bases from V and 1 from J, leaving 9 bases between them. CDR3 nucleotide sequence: TGTGCCAGCAGTTTAACGCAGCCTTCTGGAAACACCATATATTTT. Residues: CASSLTQPSGNTIYF.

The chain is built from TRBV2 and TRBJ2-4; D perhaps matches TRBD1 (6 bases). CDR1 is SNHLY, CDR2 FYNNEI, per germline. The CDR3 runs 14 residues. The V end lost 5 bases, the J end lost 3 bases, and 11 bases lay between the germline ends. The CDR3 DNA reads TGTGCCAGCAGTATACAGGGCATCAAAAACATTCAGTACTTC. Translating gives CASSIQGIKNIQYF.

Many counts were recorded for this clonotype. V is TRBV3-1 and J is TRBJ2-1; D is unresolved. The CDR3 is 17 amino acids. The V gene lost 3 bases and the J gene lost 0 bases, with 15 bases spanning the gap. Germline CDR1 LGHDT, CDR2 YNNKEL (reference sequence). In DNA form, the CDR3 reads TGTGCCAGCAGCCACAGCCCGCCTCGACCCTCCTACAATGAGCAGTTCTTC. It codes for CASSHSPPRPSYNEQFF.

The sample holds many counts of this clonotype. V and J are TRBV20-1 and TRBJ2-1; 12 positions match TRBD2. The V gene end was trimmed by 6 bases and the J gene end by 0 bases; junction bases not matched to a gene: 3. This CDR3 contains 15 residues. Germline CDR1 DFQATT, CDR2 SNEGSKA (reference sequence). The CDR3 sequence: CSAGLAGNSYNEQFF. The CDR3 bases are TGCAGTGCAGGACTAGCGGGAAACTCCTACAATGAGCAGTTCTTC.

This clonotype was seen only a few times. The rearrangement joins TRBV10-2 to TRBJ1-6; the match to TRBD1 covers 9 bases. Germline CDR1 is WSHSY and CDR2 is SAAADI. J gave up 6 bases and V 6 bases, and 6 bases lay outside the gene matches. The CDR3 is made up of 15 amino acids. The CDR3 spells CASSAGTGINSPLHF. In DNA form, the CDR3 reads TGCGCCAGCAGCGCCGGGACAGGGATTAATTCACCCCTCCACTTT.

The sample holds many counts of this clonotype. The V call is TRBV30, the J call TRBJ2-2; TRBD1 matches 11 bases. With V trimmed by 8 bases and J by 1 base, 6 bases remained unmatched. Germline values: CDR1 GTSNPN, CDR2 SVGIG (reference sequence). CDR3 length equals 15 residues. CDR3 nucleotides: TGTGCCAGCAGGACAGGGGGCTTGAACACCGGGGAGCTGTTTTTT. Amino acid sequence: CASRTGGLNTGELFF. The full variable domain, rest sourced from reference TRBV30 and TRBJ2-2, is SQTIHQWPATLVQPVGSPLSLECTVEGTSNPNLYWYRQAAGRGLQLLFYSVGIGQISSEVPQNLSASRPQDRQFILSSKKLLLSDSGFYLCASRTGGLNTGELFFGEGSRLTVL.

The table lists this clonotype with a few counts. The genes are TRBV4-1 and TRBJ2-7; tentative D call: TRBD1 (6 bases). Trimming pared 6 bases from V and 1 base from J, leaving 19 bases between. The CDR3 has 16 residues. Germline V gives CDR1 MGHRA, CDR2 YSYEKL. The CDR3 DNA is TGCGCCAGCAGTCTAAACACGGACAGATCGTCCTACGAGCAGTACTTC. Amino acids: CASSLNTDRSSYEQYF.

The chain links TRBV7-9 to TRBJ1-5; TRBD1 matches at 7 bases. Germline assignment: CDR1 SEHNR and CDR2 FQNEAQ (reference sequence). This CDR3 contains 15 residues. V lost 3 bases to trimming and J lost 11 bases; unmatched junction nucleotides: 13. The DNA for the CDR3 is TGTGCCAGCAGCTTTGGCGTCAGTGGCCAGGGGGCCCAGCATTTT. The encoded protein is CASSFGVSGQGAQHF.

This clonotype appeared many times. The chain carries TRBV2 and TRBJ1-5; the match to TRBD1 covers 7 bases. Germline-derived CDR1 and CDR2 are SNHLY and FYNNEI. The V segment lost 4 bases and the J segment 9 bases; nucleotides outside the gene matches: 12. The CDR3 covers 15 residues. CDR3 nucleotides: TGTGCCAGCAGTGTCGGGACAGAGAGTTGGTTGCCCCAGCATTTT. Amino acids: CASSVGTESWLPQHF.

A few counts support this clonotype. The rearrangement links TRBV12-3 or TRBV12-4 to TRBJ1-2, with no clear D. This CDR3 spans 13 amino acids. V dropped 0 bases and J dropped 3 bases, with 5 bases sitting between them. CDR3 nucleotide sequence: TGTGCCAGCAGTTTAGCCTCTCACTATGGCTACACCTTC. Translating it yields CASSLASHYGYTF.

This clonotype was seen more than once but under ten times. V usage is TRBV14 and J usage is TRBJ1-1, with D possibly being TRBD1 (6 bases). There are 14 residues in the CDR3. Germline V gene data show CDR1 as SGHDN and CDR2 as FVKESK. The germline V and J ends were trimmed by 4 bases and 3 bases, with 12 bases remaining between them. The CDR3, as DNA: TGTGCCAGCAGCCTGGGGGCGGTTGACACTGAAGCTTTCTTT. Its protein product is CASSLGAVDTEAFF.

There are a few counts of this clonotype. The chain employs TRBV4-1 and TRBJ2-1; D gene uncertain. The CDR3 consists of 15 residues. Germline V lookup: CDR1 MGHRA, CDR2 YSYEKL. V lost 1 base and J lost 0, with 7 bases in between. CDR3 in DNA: TGCGCCAGCAGCCAAGTCCTATCCTCCTACAATGAGCAGTTCTTC. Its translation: CASSQVLSSYNEQFF.